Below, 21 T cell receptor beta chains from the same sample are listed, as sequenced in a study of blood T cell repertoires in COVID-19. The repertoire was sequenced with immunoSEQ multiplex PCR; TCRdb's copy has only in-frame clones and lacks some. The sample carries some 380,000 clones, 80% to 90% recorded once. The sequenced sample consisted of PBMCs or T cells enriched from blood (not recorded which). The source of these receptors is a man younger than 45 who had recovered from COVID-19.

The gene calls are TRBV6-2 or TRBV6-3 and TRBJ2-7; 7 nucleotides align to TRBD1. Losses at the gene ends were 6 bases for V and 3 bases for J; bases not matched to a gene: 5. CDR1 is MNHEY and CDR2 is SVGEGT in the germline V gene. The CDR3 has 13 amino acids. CDR3 amino acids: CASSRDSNYEQYF. In DNA form, the CDR3 reads TGTGCCAGCAGCAGGGACAGCAACTACGAGCAGTACTTC.

The J gene is TRBJ2-2, the V gene TRBV9; 8 nucleotides agree with TRBD2. Trimming cost V 4 bases and J 6 bases; bases outside gene matches: 14. This CDR3 region has 17 residues. Germline-derived CDR1 and CDR2 are SGDLS and YYNGEE. The CDR3 nucleotides are TGTGCCAGCAGCCCTCGGAGGAGTAGCGGGGTTGCCGGGGAGCTGTTTTTT. Protein sequence: CASSPRRSSGVAGELFF.

The rearrangement joins TRBV27 to TRBJ1-2; D perhaps matches TRBD1 (5 bases). With 3 bases removed from V and 7 bases from J, the gap between germline ends came to 9 bases. The CDR3 loop spans 12 amino acids. From germline, CDR1 is MNHEY and CDR2 SMNVEV (reference sequence). CDR3 nucleotide sequence: TGTGCCAGCAGTTTTTTGGGGGGTGGCTACACCTTC. This sequence encodes CASSFLGGGYTF.

V is TRBV12-3 or TRBV12-4 and J is TRBJ1-1; perhaps TRBD1 as D (5 bases). Trimming shortened V by 8 bases and J by 0 bases, and 10 bases separated the two germline ends. The CDR3 extends over 13 amino acids. CDR3 protein: CASGEGLNTEAFF. CDR3 DNA: TGTGCCAGCGGGGAGGGGCTGAACACTGAAGCTTTCTTT.

Of note for this clone: Within the sample, other DNA sequences also encode this same CDR3. The CDR3 loop is CASSLRTGSGNTIYF. In DNA, the CDR3 is TGTGCCAGCAGCCTCCGGACAGGCTCTGGAAACACCATATATTTT. The chain combines TRBV7-2 with TRBJ1-3; 7 positions agree with TRBD1. Trimming took 5 bases from V and 0 from J; bases not matched to a gene: 4. From germline, CDR1 is SGHTA and CDR2 FQGNSA. This CDR3 comprises 15 residues.

The J gene is TRBJ1-5, the V gene TRBV6-5, with 10 bases identical to TRBD1. V lost 8 bases to trimming and J lost 9 bases; unmatched junction nucleotides: 10. The CDR3 runs 14 residues. The germline CDR1 and CDR2 sequences are MNHEY and SVGAGI. The CDR3 DNA follows: TGTGCCAGCCTAAAGTGGGGACAGGGGACGCCCCAGCATTTT. Protein product: CASLKWGQGTPQHF.

This chain uses TRBV9 with TRBJ2-1; 10 nucleotides match TRBD2. V lost 3 bases and J lost 5; bases outside the gene matches: 8. Germline CDR1 SGDLS, CDR2 YYNGEE. The CDR3 loop spans 16 amino acids. CDR3 nucleotides: TGTGCCAGCAGCGCCTCTAGCGGGGGCCAGCACAATGAGCAGTTCTTC. Its translation: CASSASSGGQHNEQFF.

The gene calls are TRBV7-2 and TRBJ1-1; 9 bases match TRBD1. The CDR3 consists of 15 residues. The germline CDR1 and CDR2 sequences are SGHTA and FQGNSA. Losses at the gene ends were 2 bases for V and 10 bases for J; bases not matched to a gene: 11. DNA of the CDR3: TGTGCCAGCAGCTTATCGAGTACAGGGGGCGCGGGAGCTTTCTTT. This encodes CASSLSSTGGAGAFF.

The chain joins TRBV3-1 (or the pseudogene TRBV3-2) to TRBJ1-2, with D possibly matching TRBD1 (6 bases). Germline V CDR1 and CDR2: LGHDT, YNNKEL (reference sequence). The CDR3 has 14 amino acids. Trimming left V 5 bases short and J 8 bases short, with 18 bases between. CDR3 sequence reads: CASSAQQGLWGYTF. In DNA form, the CDR3 reads TGTGCCAGCAGCGCACAACAGGGTTTGTGGGGCTACACCTTC.

This chain uses TRBV19 with TRBJ1-5, with a tentative D call TRBD1 (5 bases). The CDR3 totals 17 residues. Per germline, CDR1 LNHDA and CDR2 SQIVND (reference sequence). Trimming took 4 bases from V and 6 from J, leaving 22 bases between them. The CDR3 spells CASSTWGFGTGGQPQHF. The CDR3 DNA follows: TGTGCCAGTAGTACTTGGGGATTCGGGACCGGGGGTCAGCCCCAGCATTTT. The whole variable domain, remainder taken from reference TRBV19 and TRBJ1-5, is DGGITQSPKYLFRKEGQNVTLSCEQNLNHDAMYWYRQDPGQGLRLIYYSQIVNDFQKGDIAEGYSVSREKKESFPLTVTSAQKNPTAFYLCASSTWGFGTGGQPQHFGDGTRLSIL.

The table lists this clone with a count of one. V gene TRBV2 combines with J gene TRBJ1-6; possibly TRBD1 for D (5 bases). The CDR3 is made up of 16 amino acids. V was cut by 3 bases and J by 7 bases, with 16 bases left in between. Germline V lookup: CDR1 SNHLY, CDR2 FYNNEI. The CDR3 here is CASSEGEGLKNSPLHF. The CDR3 nucleotides are TGTGCCAGCAGTGAGGGGGAGGGCTTGAAGAATTCACCCCTCCACTTT. Using reference TRBV2 and TRBJ1-6 for the parts outside the CDR3, the full variable domain is EPEVTQTPSHQVTQMGQEVILRCVPISNHLYFYWYRQILGQKVEFLVSFYNNEISEKSEIFDDQFSVERPDGSNFTLKIRSTKLEDSAMYFCASSEGEGLKNSPLHFGNGTRLTVT.

The CDR3 DNA reads as TGCAGCGTTACTCCCAGGGGAGACTATGGCTACACCTTC. Its translation: CSVTPRGDYGYTF. This rearrangement joins TRBV29-1 to TRBJ1-2, with D perhaps matching TRBD1 (6 bases). Germline lookup yields CDR1 SQVTM and CDR2 ANQGSEA. The V and J ends lost 5 bases and 3 bases respectively, with 13 bases between them. This CDR3 is built from 13 residues.

The chain recombines TRBV5-1 with TRBJ1-1; D not resolved. Trimming left V 1 base short and J 1 base short, with 5 bases between. This CDR3 comprises 13 residues. Germline V gene lookup returns CDR1 SGHRS and CDR2 YFSETQ. In DNA form, the CDR3 reads TGCGCCAGCAGCTTGCAGGCGAACACTGAAGCTTTCTTT. Protein: CASSLQANTEAFF.

This sequence joins TRBV5-1 and TRBJ2-3; maybe TRBD1 (6 bases). V was pared by 2 bases and J by 4 bases, with 14 bases between. CDR3 length: 15 residues. The germline V gene encodes CDR1 SGHRS and CDR2 YFSETQ. Written as DNA, the CDR3 is TGCGCCAGCAGCTTAGCAGTGGGGGCGGCAGATACGCAGTATTTT. It is translated as CASSLAVGAADTQYF.

This clone was seen only once. This sequence joins TRBV7-7 and TRBJ2-5; D perhaps matches TRBD2 (5 bases). The CDR3 has 15 residues. The V end was cut by 5 bases, the J end by 5 bases, with 18 bases between. Germline lookup yields CDR1 SSHAT and CDR2 FNYEAQ (reference sequence). The CDR3 region has the DNA TGTGCCAGCAGCCCTAGACCTAGCAGCCCGGAGACCCAGTACTTC. Translated, it gives CASSPRPSSPETQYF.

The chain has TRBV5-1 and TRBJ1-1, with 7 bases matching TRBD1. Unmatched junction bases numbered 3, after V lost 6 bases and J lost 1 base. The CDR3 spans 13 residues. The V gene's germline CDR1 is SGHRS and CDR2 YFSETQ. Written as DNA, the CDR3 is TGCGCCAGCAAAGAGGGGGCGAACACTGAAGCTTTCTTT. Protein: CASKEGANTEAFF.

The chain combines TRBV6-5 with TRBJ1-1; 9 nucleotides line up with TRBD1. CDR3 length: 14 residues. Losses at the gene ends were 6 bases for V and 0 bases for J; bases not matched to a gene: 2. Germline V gives CDR1 MNHEY, CDR2 SVGAGI. CDR3 loop: CASRTGGMNTEAFF. The CDR3, as DNA: TGTGCCAGCAGGACAGGGGGAATGAACACTGAAGCTTTCTTT.

The CDR3 sequence is CASSQDWSRTSGGAGKETQYF. In nucleotides, the CDR3 is TGCGCCAGCAGCCAAGATTGGAGCAGGACTAGCGGGGGGGCGGGTAAAGAGACCCAGTACTTC. V usage is TRBV4-1 and J usage is TRBJ2-5, with 15 nucleotides matching TRBD2. Germline V gene sequence: CDR1 MGHRA, CDR2 YSYEKL. CDR3 length: 21 amino acids. V trimming: 0 bases; J trimming: 3 bases; junction bases outside the gene matches: 14.

The chain is built from TRBV5-1 and TRBJ2-7, with 8 positions matching TRBD1. The CDR3 is made up of 15 amino acids. V dropped 1 base and J dropped 6; count of bases not matched to a gene: 9. Germline V gene lookup returns CDR1 SGHRS and CDR2 YFSETQ. In DNA form, the CDR3 reads TGCGCCAGCAGCTTGAGAGGACAGGGTGGGACCGAGCAGTACTTC. It is translated as CASSLRGQGGTEQYF.

The V gene is TRBV11-3, the J gene TRBJ2-1, with 7 nucleotides matching TRBD1. Germline lookup yields CDR1 SGHNT and CDR2 YENEEA. The CDR3 has 15 residues. V shed 5 bases and J 0 bases; nucleotides not matched to a gene: 4. The CDR3 is CASSDRDSSYNEQFF. The CDR3 bases are TGTGCCAGCAGCGATCGGGACAGCTCCTACAATGAGCAGTTCTTC.

Remarks on this clone: The junction departs from germline at one end; a sequencing error may be responsible. This chain joins TRBV19 and TRBJ1-2; TRBD1 agrees at 7 bases. CDR1 LNHDA and CDR2 SQIVND come from the germline V gene (reference sequence). This CDR3 spans 11 amino acids. The CDR3 sequence is CGSGGSYGYTF. CDR3 nucleotides: TGCGGATCAGGGGGGTCCTATGGCTACACCTTC.